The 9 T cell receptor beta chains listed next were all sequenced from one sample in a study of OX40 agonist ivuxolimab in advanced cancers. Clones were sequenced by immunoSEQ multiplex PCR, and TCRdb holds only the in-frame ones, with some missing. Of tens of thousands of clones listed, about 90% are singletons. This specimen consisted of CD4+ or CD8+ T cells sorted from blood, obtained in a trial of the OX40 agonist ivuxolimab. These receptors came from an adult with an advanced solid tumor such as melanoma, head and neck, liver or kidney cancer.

The DNA of the CDR3 is TGTGCCAGCAGCTTAACGATAAGAGGGACTAGCTACAATGAGCAGTTCTTC. Protein: CASSLTIRGTSYNEQFF. The rearrangement joins TRBV7-3 to TRBJ2-1, with TRBD2 matching over 8 bases. From germline, CDR1 is SGHTA and CDR2 FQGTGA. This CDR3 contains 17 residues. After removal of 0 bases from V and 3 bases from J, the junction contained 7 bases not matched to a gene.

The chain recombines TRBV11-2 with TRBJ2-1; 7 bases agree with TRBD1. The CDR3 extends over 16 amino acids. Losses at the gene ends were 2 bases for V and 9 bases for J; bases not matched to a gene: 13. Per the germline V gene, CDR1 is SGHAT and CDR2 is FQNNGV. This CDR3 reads CASSLSPTGKVSEQFF. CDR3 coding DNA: TGTGCCAGCAGCTTAAGTCCGACAGGGAAGGTCTCTGAGCAGTTCTTC. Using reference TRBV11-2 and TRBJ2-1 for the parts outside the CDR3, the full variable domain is EAGVAQSPRYKIIEKRQSVAFWCNPISGHATLYWYQQILGQGPKLLIQFQNNGVVDDSQLPKDRFSAERLKGVDSTLKIQPAKLEDSAVYLCASSLSPTGKVSEQFFGPGTRLTVL.

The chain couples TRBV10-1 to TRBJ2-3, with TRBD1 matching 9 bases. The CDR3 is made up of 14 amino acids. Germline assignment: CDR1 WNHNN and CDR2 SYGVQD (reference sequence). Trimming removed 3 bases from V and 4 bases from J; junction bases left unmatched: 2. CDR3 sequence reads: CASSDRQGADTQYF. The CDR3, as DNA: TGCGCCAGCAGTGATCGACAGGGGGCAGATACGCAGTATTTT.

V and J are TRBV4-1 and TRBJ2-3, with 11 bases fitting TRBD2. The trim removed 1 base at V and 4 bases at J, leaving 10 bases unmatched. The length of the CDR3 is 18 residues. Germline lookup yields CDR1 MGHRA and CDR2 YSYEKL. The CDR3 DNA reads TGCGCCAGCAGCCAAGGGCCGATTAGCGGGAGGGCCTCAGATACGCAGTATTTT. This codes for CASSQGPISGRASDTQYF.

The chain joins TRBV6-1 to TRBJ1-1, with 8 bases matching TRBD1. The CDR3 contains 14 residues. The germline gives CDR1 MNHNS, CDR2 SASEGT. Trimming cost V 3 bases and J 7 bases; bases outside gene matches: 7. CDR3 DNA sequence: TGTGCCAGCAGTGATGGACAGGGCGGGATTGAAGCTTTCTTT. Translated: CASSDGQGGIEAFF.

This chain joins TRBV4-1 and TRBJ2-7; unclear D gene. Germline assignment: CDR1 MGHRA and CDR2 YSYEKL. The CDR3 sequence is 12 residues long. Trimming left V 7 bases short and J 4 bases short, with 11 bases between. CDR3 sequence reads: CASTDDLYEQYF. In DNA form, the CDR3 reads TGCGCCAGCACCGACGACTTGTACGAGCAGTACTTC.

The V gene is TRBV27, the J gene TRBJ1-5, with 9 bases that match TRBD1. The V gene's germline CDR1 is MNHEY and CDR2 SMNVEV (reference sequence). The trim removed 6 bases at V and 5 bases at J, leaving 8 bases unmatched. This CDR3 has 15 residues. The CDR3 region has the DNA TGTGCCAGCAGCCCGGACAGGGGACTGCATCAGCCCCAGCATTTT. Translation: CASSPDRGLHQPQHF.

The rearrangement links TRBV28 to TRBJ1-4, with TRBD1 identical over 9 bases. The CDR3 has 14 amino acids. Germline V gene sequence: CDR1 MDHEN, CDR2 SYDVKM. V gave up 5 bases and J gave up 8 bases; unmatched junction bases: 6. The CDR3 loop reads CASSEQGAGEKLFF. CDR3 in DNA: TGTGCCAGCAGTGAACAGGGGGCAGGAGAAAAACTGTTTTTT.

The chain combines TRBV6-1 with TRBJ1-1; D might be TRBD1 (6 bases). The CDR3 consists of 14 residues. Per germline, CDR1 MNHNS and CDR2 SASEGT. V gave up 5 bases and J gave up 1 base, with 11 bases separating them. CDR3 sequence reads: CASSYGGANTEAFF. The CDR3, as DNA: TGTGCCAGCAGTTATGGGGGCGCGAACACTGAAGCTTTCTTT.